These 24 T cell receptor beta chains came from one sample sequenced in a study of CXCR3-negative and CXCR3-positive naive CD8 T cells. Libraries were UMI-labeled 5' RACE TRB cDNA. With the 5' RACE reads reprocessed, TCRdb shows one record per CDR3 protein and no DNA. This sample's table has 100,000 to 150,000 distinct CDR3 sequences. The sequenced material came from naive CXCR3- CD8+ T cells from blood. Subset in this sample: CD45RO-CCR7+CD27+CD95- naive CD8+ T cells lacking CXCR3 (TNR3-). These receptors were obtained from a human donor in good health. Some clones in this sample may be carry-over from other donors' samples.

The chain is built from TRBV5-1 and TRBJ2-5; TCRdb returns TRBD1, unconfirmable since there is no DNA. This CDR3 contains 15 residues. CDR1 is SGHRS and CDR2 is YFSETQ in the germline V gene. The CDR3: CASSLEGGPQETQYF. The variable domain in full, completed from reference TRBV5-1 and TRBJ2-5, reads KAGVTQTPRYLIKTRGQQVTLSCSPISGHRSVSWYQQTPGQGLQFLFEYFSETQRNKGNFPGRFSGRQFSNSRSEMNVSTLELGDSALYLCASSLEGGPQETQYFGPGTRLLVL.

The V and J genes are TRBV29-1 and TRBJ1-1; TCRdb names TRBD1, which stays unverified in the absence of DNA. CDR1 SQVTM and CDR2 ANQGSEA come from the germline V gene. The CDR3 is 14 amino acids. This chain's CDR3 is CSVEDYRSITEAFF.

The rearrangement uses TRBV13 and TRBJ2-7. The CDR3 consists of 11 residues. CDR1 is PRHDT and CDR2 is FYEKMQ in the germline V gene (reference sequence). CDR3 sequence reads: CASSLEHEQYF.

The V call is TRBV28, the J call TRBJ1-1; TCRdb selects TRBD1, and the lack of DNA leaves this call unchecked. The CDR3 is 13 amino acids. Germline CDR1 MDHEN, CDR2 SYDVKM. The CDR3 sequence: CASSSGSPGAAFF.

J is TRBJ2-1 and V is TRBV29-1; TCRdb lists TRBD2, though no DNA is available to test this call. The CDR3 extends over 12 amino acids. In germline, CDR1 is SQVTM, CDR2 ANQGSEA. CDR3 region: CSVVSSLDEQFF.

This chain uses TRBV6-2 or TRBV6-3 with TRBJ2-3; the D call of TRBD1 rests on TCRdb alone, since no DNA is present to check it. The CDR3 totals 15 residues. Germline-derived CDR1 and CDR2 are MNHEY and SVGEGT. Here the CDR3 reads CASSGDREWWDTQYF.

The chain links TRBV7-2 to TRBJ2-3; TCRdb gives TRBD2 as the D gene, but with no DNA this cannot be confirmed. The CDR3 length is 16 residues. Per germline, CDR1 SGHTA and CDR2 FQGNSA. The CDR3: CASSANRASTTDTQYF. The whole variable domain, filled in from reference TRBV7-2 and TRBJ2-3, reads GAGVSQSPSNKVTEKGKDVELRCDPISGHTALYWYRQSLGQGLEFLIYFQGNSAPDKSGLPSDRFSAERTGGSVSTLTIQRTQQEDSAVYLCASSANRASTTDTQYFGPGTRLTVL.

The V gene is TRBV3-1, the J gene TRBJ2-7. Germline CDR1 LGHDT, CDR2 YNNKEL (reference sequence). The CDR3 runs to 13 residues. CDR3: CASSPGWTYEQYF.

The V gene is TRBV11-2, the J gene TRBJ2-1; the TCRdb D gene call, TRBD1, has no DNA to confirm it. From germline, CDR1 is SGHAT and CDR2 FQNNGV. The CDR3 is made up of 15 amino acids. CDR3 loop: CASSSTGGWYNEQFF.

The chain combines TRBV2 with TRBJ2-1; as DNA is missing, the TRBD1 call by TCRdb cannot be tested. Germline V gene lookup returns CDR1 SNHLY and CDR2 FYNNEI. This CDR3 has 15 amino acids. The CDR3 here is CASTYRGREMNEQFF.

The V call is TRBV7-8, the J call TRBJ1-5; absent DNA, TCRdb's TRBD1 call cannot be checked. CDR1 is SGHVS, CDR2 FQNEAQ, per germline. The CDR3 runs 18 residues. Here the CDR3 reads CASSLFFTGGNSNQPQYF.

The chain employs TRBV12-3 or TRBV12-4 and TRBJ2-2; TCRdb selects TRBD1, and the lack of DNA leaves this call unchecked. The CDR3 sequence is 15 residues long. The CDR3 protein is CASSLYGDRAGELFF.

CDR3: CSVAAAAGYEQYF. The genes are TRBV29-1 and TRBJ2-7. Germline CDR1 and CDR2: SQVTM and ANQGSEA. The CDR3 is made up of 13 amino acids.

This chain joins TRBV12-3 or TRBV12-4 and TRBJ2-7. The CDR3 has 13 residues. The chain's CDR3 is CASSLSRWYEQYF.

The chain links TRBV28 to TRBJ2-7; without DNA, the TCRdb call of TRBD2 cannot be checked. The germline gives CDR1 MDHEN, CDR2 SYDVKM. CDR3 length equals 15 residues. CDR3 loop: CASSFPASGSSEQYF.

The J gene is TRBJ2-7, the V gene TRBV28. The V gene's germline CDR1 is MDHEN and CDR2 SYDVKM. CDR3 length: 13 residues. This CDR3 reads CASSLYRVGEQYF.

The rearrangement links TRBV28 to TRBJ2-1; TCRdb names TRBD2, which stays unverified in the absence of DNA. CDR1 and CDR2 from the germline V gene are MDHEN and SYDVKM. This CDR3 comprises 17 residues. CDR3 amino acids: CASSLFGLAGGYNEQFF.

The V call is TRBV19, the J call TRBJ2-1; TCRdb gives TRBD1 as the D gene, but with no DNA this cannot be confirmed. This CDR3 contains 17 residues. Germline assignment: CDR1 LNHDA and CDR2 SQIVND (reference sequence). CDR3 loop: CASSIASDRRAYNEQFF.

This chain's CDR3 is CASSFNLPNYGYTF. This chain joins TRBV12-3 or TRBV12-4 and TRBJ1-2. This CDR3 comprises 14 residues.

J is TRBJ1-2 and V is TRBV9. In germline, CDR1 is SGDLS, CDR2 YYNGEE. This CDR3 spans 13 amino acids. The CDR3 reads CASSVGTDYGYTF.

V usage is TRBV5-1 and J usage is TRBJ2-5; TCRdb returns TRBD2, unconfirmable since there is no DNA. CDR3 length: 15 residues. Per germline, CDR1 SGHRS and CDR2 YFSETQ. This CDR3 is CASSWTSGGAETQYF.

CDR3 sequence reads: CASLSRVGYNEQFF. The rearrangement joins TRBV28 to TRBJ2-1; TCRdb proposes TRBD2, but this gene call is untestable without DNA. Germline V gene lookup returns CDR1 MDHEN and CDR2 SYDVKM. The CDR3 is made up of 14 amino acids.

This sequence joins TRBV29-1 and TRBJ2-2; as DNA is missing, the TRBD1 call by TCRdb cannot be tested. The CDR3 contains 12 residues. The germline V gene encodes CDR1 SQVTM and CDR2 ANQGSEA. The CDR3 sequence is CSVVGATGELFF.

V is TRBV5-1 and J is TRBJ2-7. The CDR3 is made up of 13 amino acids. Germline V lookup: CDR1 SGHRS, CDR2 YFSETQ. The CDR3 loop is CASSAEPFYEQYF.